This TCR beta chain stems from a study of blood T cell repertoires in COVID-19. Produced via immunoSEQ multiplex PCR; TCRdb's table is partial and in-frame only. The data hold some 120,000 clones, with approximately 84% observed a single time. The length of the CDR3 is 16 residues. Germline CDR1 and CDR2: SGHTA and FQGTGA. V shed 7 bases, J shed 1 base, and the junction held 10 bases outside the gene matches. Input material: peripheral blood. The V and J genes are TRBV7-3 and TRBJ2-3, with TRBD2 identical over 8 bases. The sequence derives from a man between 70 and 80 years old with acute or convalescent COVID-19. The CDR3 nucleotides read TGTGCCAGCAACCCCGGAACGGGGGGGCGCACAGATACGCAGTATTTT. Translated, it gives CASNPGTGGRTDTQYF.